The sequence of this T cell receptor (beta chain) was determined in a study of blood T cells in healthy people across ages. This CDR3 contains 11 residues. The germline CDR1 and CDR2 sequences are SQVTM and ANQGSEA. Losses at the gene ends were 7 bases for V and 12 bases for J; bases not matched to a gene: 7. The use of a sample-barcoded 5' primer and a J-beta primer mix characterized a second PCR of roughly 7 to 12 cycles. From the 5' RACE reads, TCRdb called clonotypes with MiXCR, one entry per CDR3 protein. Of 1 million or so distinct CDR3 sequences detected, approximately 25% appear once; the ten largest clones hold approximately 0.7%. The data also belong to a second study, concerning T cells of mothers and their children. From that study: The study obtained over 9.5 million TCR beta CDR3 reads per mother and around 2.7 million per child.

Input material: blood. The chain recombines TRBV29-1 with TRBJ2-7; TRBD1 matches 12 bases. This clonotype was sampled from a girl between 2 and 10 years old in good health. CDR3 coding DNA: TGCAGCGCAACCGGGACAGGGGGCCGGTACTTC. Amino acid sequence: CSATGTGGRYF.